These 3 T cell receptor beta chains came from one sample sequenced in a study of T-cell reconstitution after alpha-beta-depleted transplantation in children. For TCRbeta, the library was prepared with unique molecular identifiers. TCRdb independently ran MiXCR on the PCR reads; one entry per CDR3 protein. This table has some 100,000 distinct CDR3 sequences, roughly a sixth appearing once. The specimen comprised PBMCs, mostly from graft donor cells, sampled 180 days after TCRalphabeta/CD19-depleted stem cell transplant. The receptors shown here come from a male patient between 2 and 10 years old who had a stem cell transplant for acute lymphoblastic leukemia, so the T cells may come from the graft donor.

This clonotype was observed at least ten times. The rearrangement uses TRBV7-9 and TRBJ2-1, with 9 bases identical to TRBD2. The CDR3 spans 12 residues. Germline loops: CDR1 SEHNR, CDR2 FQNEAQ (reference sequence). Germline trimming cut 5 bases from V and 13 bases from J; bases unmatched to any gene: 6. For the CDR3, the DNA is TGTGCCAGCAGCCCTAGCGGGGAGTCCCAGTTCTTC. Translation: CASSPSGESQFF.

This chain joins TRBV5-1 and TRBJ2-6; D gene unclear. The V end was cut by 0 bases, the J end by 0 bases, with 13 bases between. The germline V gene has CDR1 SGHRS and CDR2 YFSETQ. The CDR3 has 18 amino acids. The CDR3 nucleotides are TGCGCCAGCAGCTTGGAGCCGGTCCTGCGCTCTGGGGCCAACGTCCTGACTTTC. Its protein product is CASSLEPVLRSGANVLTF.

The rearrangement links TRBV7-2 to TRBJ2-7, with TRBD1 as a possible D gene (6 bases). Trimming took 1 base from V and 12 from J, leaving 13 bases between them. CDR1 and CDR2 from the germline V gene are SGHTA and FQGNSA. The CDR3 consists of 12 residues. DNA of the CDR3: TGTGCCAGCAGCTTAGGGGGGCCCCAGATGTACTTC. Translation: CASSLGGPQMYF.